One and the same sample provided the 25 T cell receptor beta chains below, sequenced in a study of OX40 agonist ivuxolimab in advanced cancers. Produced via immunoSEQ multiplex PCR; TCRdb's table is partial and in-frame only. Seen here are 20,000 to 25,000 clones, 70% to 90% observed once, and the top ten hold over 25%. This specimen consisted of CD4+ or CD8+ T cells sorted from blood, obtained in a trial of the OX40 agonist ivuxolimab. The receptor set was obtained from an adult with an advanced solid tumor such as melanoma, head and neck, liver or kidney cancer.

This clone is deemed medium-sized (0.01 to 0.1%). This chain joins TRBV9 and TRBJ1-2; D is ambiguous. The germline V gene has CDR1 SGDLS and CDR2 YYNGEE. The V end was cut by 0 bases, the J end by 1 base, with 4 bases between. The CDR3 sequence is 13 residues long. CDR3 sequence reads: CASSVEDNYGYTF. The CDR3 coding sequence is TGTGCCAGCAGCGTAGAAGATAACTATGGCTACACCTTC.

This rearrangement joins TRBV10-2 to TRBJ1-6; 8 positions match TRBD1. Trimming cost V 8 bases and J 3 bases; bases outside gene matches: 6. Germline V gene data show CDR1 as WSHSY and CDR2 as SAAADI. This CDR3 has 15 residues. Here the CDR3 reads CASGEDRDYNSPLHF. As DNA, the CDR3 is TGCGCCAGCGGAGAGGACAGGGACTATAATTCACCCCTCCACTTT.

In this sample, this clone turned up once. This sequence joins TRBV11-3 and TRBJ2-2; the D is unclear. The CDR3 has 15 residues. Germline V CDR1 and CDR2: SGHNT, YENEEA. Between the trimmed V and J ends, which lost 5 bases and 1 base, there was a span of 11 bases. In DNA form, the CDR3 reads TGTGCCAGCAGCACACGACACCAGAACACCGGGGAGCTGTTTTTT. This translates into CASSTRHQNTGELFF.

This chain connects TRBV11-2 to TRBJ2-1; 8 bases are a match to TRBD2. Losses at the gene ends were 2 bases for V and 7 bases for J; bases not matched to a gene: 7. In germline, CDR1 is SGHAT, CDR2 FQNNGV. The CDR3 covers 15 residues. The DNA for the CDR3 is TGTGCCAGCAGCTTAAGTTCCGCGGGGGGTAATGAGCAGTTCTTC. Protein product: CASSLSSAGGNEQFF. The full variable domain, rest sourced from reference TRBV11-2 and TRBJ2-1, is EAGVAQSPRYKIIEKRQSVAFWCNPISGHATLYWYQQILGQGPKLLIQFQNNGVVDDSQLPKDRFSAERLKGVDSTLKIQPAKLEDSAVYLCASSLSSAGGNEQFFGPGTRLTVL.

The chain links TRBV10-1 to TRBJ1-1, with 7 bases identical to TRBD1. This CDR3 region has 14 residues. The germline CDR1 and CDR2 sequences are WNHNN and SYGVQD (reference sequence). Trimming took 8 bases from V and 11 from J; bases not matched to a gene: 17. The CDR3 region is CASARQGRVLWAFF. The CDR3, as DNA: TGCGCCAGCGCCCGACAGGGCAGGGTCCTATGGGCTTTCTTT.

This chain connects TRBV2 to TRBJ1-5, with D possibly matching TRBD1 (5 bases). Germline lookup yields CDR1 SNHLY and CDR2 FYNNEI. Trimming shortened V by 7 bases and J by 1 base, and 14 bases separated the two germline ends. This CDR3 has 15 residues. In nucleotides, the CDR3 is TGTGCCAGCACCCCGGGGGACCCAAGCAATCAGCCCCAGCATTTT. Translation: CASTPGDPSNQPQHF.

The genes are TRBV7-6 and TRBJ2-2; 9 bases match TRBD2. After removal of 5 bases from V and 6 bases from J, the junction contained 16 bases not matched to a gene. The CDR3 spans 18 residues. Germline CDR1 and CDR2: SGHVS and FNYEAQ. The CDR3 DNA sequence: TGTGCCAGCAGCCCCACTGGGGGGGCGGGAGGGCCAGCCGGGGAGCTGTTTTTT. Translated, it gives CASSPTGGAGGPAGELFF.

The chain recombines TRBV7-9 with TRBJ2-5; D is ambiguous. Trimming pared 1 base from V and 2 bases from J, leaving 11 bases between. Looked up from germline, CDR1 is SEHNR and CDR2 is FQNEAQ (reference sequence). The CDR3 runs to 15 residues. The CDR3 DNA is TGTGCCAGCAGCTTAGACTACCAGCTGCAAGAGACCCAGTACTTC. As protein: CASSLDYQLQETQYF.

The chain links TRBV9 to TRBJ2-7; the D is unclear. Germline assignment: CDR1 SGDLS and CDR2 YYNGEE. Trimming removed 0 bases at V and 0 bases at J, with 7 bases between. This CDR3 comprises 14 residues. CDR3 sequence: CASSVGQTSYEQYF. The CDR3 region has the DNA TGTGCCAGCAGCGTAGGTCAGACCTCCTACGAGCAGTACTTC.

The chain couples TRBV9 to TRBJ1-2; D uncertain. CDR1 SGDLS and CDR2 YYNGEE come from the germline V gene. Trimming removed 2 bases from V and 8 bases from J, with 22 bases in between. CDR3 length: 16 amino acids. CDR3 in amino acids: CASSVPKKGTGVGYTF. Written as DNA, the CDR3 is TGTGCCAGCAGCGTTCCAAAGAAAGGAACTGGGGTCGGCTACACCTTC.

V usage is TRBV18 and J usage is TRBJ2-2; 8 bases are a match to TRBD1. The length of the CDR3 is 17 residues. The germline V gene has CDR1 KGHSH and CDR2 LQKENI. The junction had 14 bases not matched to a gene; V was cut back by 3 bases and J by 8 bases. The chain's CDR3 is CASSPVAFRGQGGELFF. The CDR3, as DNA: TGTGCCAGCTCACCGGTAGCCTTCAGGGGGCAAGGAGGGGAGCTGTTTTTT. Based on the CDR3 plus reference TRBV18 and TRBJ2-2, the full variable domain is NAGVMQNPRHLVRRRGQEARLRCSPMKGHSHVYWYRQLPEEGLKFMVYLQKENIIDESGMPKERFSAEFPKEGPSILRIQQVVRGDSAAYFCASSPVAFRGQGGELFFGEGSRLTVL.

This clone is medium-sized by share. The chain has TRBV30 and TRBJ2-1; no clear D gene. V was clipped by 1 base and J by 0 bases, with 4 bases between them. Per the germline V gene, CDR1 is GTSNPN and CDR2 is SVGIG (reference sequence). The length of the CDR3 is 13 residues. The chain's CDR3 is CAWSGGSYNEQFF. The CDR3 DNA is TGTGCCTGGAGTGGGGGCTCCTACAATGAGCAGTTCTTC.

A few counts support this clone. The V call is TRBV7-6, the J call TRBJ2-1; TRBD2 aligns across 8 bases. The V gene's germline CDR1 is SGHVS and CDR2 FNYEAQ. V was clipped by 5 bases and J by 0 bases; unmatched bases: 21. The CDR3 is 21 amino acids. The CDR3 coding sequence is TGTGCCAGCAGCCCACGCGCGTGGGGTCAGCGGGAGACGCTCTCCTACAATGAGCAGTTCTTC. It codes for CASSPRAWGQRETLSYNEQFF.

The chain uses TRBV30 and TRBJ1-5; no reliable D call. Germline V gene data show CDR1 as GTSNPN and CDR2 as SVGIG (reference sequence). The V end lost 0 bases, the J end lost 0 bases, and 12 bases lay between the germline ends. This CDR3 region has 16 residues. As DNA, the CDR3 is TGTGCCTGGAGTGTTGATGGCGGTAATAGCAATCAGCCCCAGCATTTT. Amino acid sequence: CAWSVDGGNSNQPQHF.

The chain couples TRBV19 to TRBJ2-1; D is uncertain. The germline V gene has CDR1 LNHDA and CDR2 SQIVND (reference sequence). The CDR3 loop spans 13 amino acids. V was pared by 3 bases and J by 7 bases, with 10 bases between. CDR3 nucleotides: TGTGCCAGTAGTATGATGGGTTGGAATGAGCAGTTCTTC. Protein sequence: CASSMMGWNEQFF.

This clone was counted only a few times. CDR3 in amino acids: CASSLAETQYF. The CDR3 DNA reads TGTGCCAGCAGCTTAGCTGAGACCCAGTACTTC. The rearrangement uses TRBV7-6 and TRBJ2-5; D is unclear. The germline V and J ends were trimmed by 0 bases and 5 bases, with 1 base remaining between them. Germline CDR1 is SGHVS and CDR2 is FNYEAQ. The CDR3 runs to 11 residues.

Only one count was recorded for this clone. The chain is built from TRBV27 and TRBJ1-1, with D perhaps TRBD1 (6 bases). V was shortened by 7 bases and J by 3 bases, with 15 bases between the two germline ends. CDR3 length equals 14 residues. CDR1 is MNHEY and CDR2 is SMNVEV in the germline V gene (reference sequence). The CDR3 is CASKIQGSHTEAFF. The CDR3 DNA sequence: TGTGCCAGCAAGATACAGGGATCTCACACTGAAGCTTTCTTT.

The chain has TRBV30 and TRBJ1-5; D is undetermined. Trimming stripped 0 bases from V and 5 bases from J, with 14 bases between. This CDR3 spans 15 amino acids. The germline V gene has CDR1 GTSNPN and CDR2 SVGIG (reference sequence). The CDR3 here is CAWSVSDSPHQPQHF. The DNA for the CDR3 is TGTGCCTGGAGTGTATCTGATTCCCCTCATCAGCCCCAGCATTTT.

V is TRBV7-9 and J is TRBJ2-3; the D is unclear. The CDR3 is made up of 15 amino acids. Germline CDR1 reads SEHNR; CDR2 reads FQNEAQ (reference sequence). Deletions cut 1 base from V and 0 bases from J, with 8 bases between. The CDR3 protein is CASSLGPPSTDTQYF. The CDR3 nucleotides read TGTGCCAGCAGCTTAGGGCCCCCAAGCACAGATACGCAGTATTTT. The whole variable domain, filled in from reference TRBV7-9 and TRBJ2-3, reads DTGVSQNPRHKITKRGQNVTFRCDPISEHNRLYWYRQTLGQGPEFLTYFQNEAQLEKSRLLSDRFSAERPKGSFSTLEIQRTEQGDSAMYLCASSLGPPSTDTQYFGPGTRLTVL.

Notes on this clone: This CDR3 is also generated by other DNA sequences in the sample. The rearrangement uses TRBV27 and TRBJ2-2, with D possibly matching TRBD2 (5 bases). The CDR3 spans 17 residues. CDR1 is MNHEY and CDR2 is SMNVEV in the germline V gene (reference sequence). The germline V and J ends were trimmed by 5 bases and 0 bases, with 16 bases remaining between them. CDR3 sequence reads: CASSPADSRANTGELFF. For the CDR3, the DNA is TGTGCCAGCAGTCCAGCGGACTCCCGCGCGAACACCGGGGAGCTGTTTTTT.

Relative to its sample, this clone is large. This chain links TRBV6-4 with TRBJ2-3; unclear D gene. The V gene's germline CDR1 is MRHNA and CDR2 SNTAGT. Trimming stripped 2 bases from V and 0 bases from J, with 9 bases between. The CDR3 has 15 residues. The CDR3: CASSDGFSSTDTQYF. The CDR3 bases are TGTGCCAGCAGTGACGGATTTAGTAGCACAGATACGCAGTATTTT.

The chain couples TRBV11-3 to TRBJ2-7; D possibly matches TRBD1 or TRBD2 (6 bases each). Deletions cut 5 bases from V and 0 bases from J, with 11 bases between. The CDR3 is made up of 14 amino acids. Germline-derived CDR1 and CDR2 are SGHNT and YENEEA. CDR3 loop: CASSEGGSSYEQYF. As DNA, the CDR3 is TGTGCCAGCAGCGAGGGGGGTTCCTCCTACGAGCAGTACTTC.

This sequence joins TRBV5-5 and TRBJ1-1, with 9 bases identical to TRBD1. J gave up 0 bases and V 4 bases, and 7 bases lay outside the gene matches. CDR1 and CDR2 from the germline V gene are SGHKS and YYEKEE (reference sequence). There are 16 residues in the CDR3. Here the CDR3 reads CASSLGQGFMNTEAFF. CDR3 bases: TGTGCCAGCAGCCTGGGACAGGGTTTTATGAACACTGAAGCTTTCTTT.

This chain joins TRBV11-2 and TRBJ2-7; TRBD2 is a possible D gene (6 bases). The germline CDR1 and CDR2 sequences are SGHAT and FQNNGV. The CDR3 consists of 15 residues. V was trimmed by 1 base and J by 5 bases, leaving 15 bases between them. Written as DNA, the CDR3 is TGTGCCAGCAGCTTAGGGGGAGGTTGGGGTGACGAGCAGTACTTC. It encodes CASSLGGGWGDEQYF.

This clone has just one count. This chain links TRBV10-2 with TRBJ2-1, with 9 bases aligning to TRBD2. The germline gives CDR1 WSHSY, CDR2 SAAADI. The CDR3 contains 18 residues. Trimming at V came to 0 bases and at J to 0 bases, leaving 6 bases not matched to a gene. The CDR3 region has the DNA TGCGCCAGCAGTGAGTCGTTTGCTAGCGGGGACTCCTACAATGAGCAGTTCTTC. Its translation: CASSESFASGDSYNEQFF.